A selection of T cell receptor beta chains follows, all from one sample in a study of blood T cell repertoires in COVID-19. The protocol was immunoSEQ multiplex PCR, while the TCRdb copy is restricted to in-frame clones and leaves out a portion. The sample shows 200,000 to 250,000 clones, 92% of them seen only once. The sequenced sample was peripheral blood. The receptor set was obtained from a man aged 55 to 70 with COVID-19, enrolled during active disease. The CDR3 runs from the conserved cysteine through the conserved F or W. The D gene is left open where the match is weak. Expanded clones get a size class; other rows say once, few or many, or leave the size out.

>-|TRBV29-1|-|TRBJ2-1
TGCAGCGTTGTATTTGCGGCCAACGTCTACAATGAGCAGTTCTTC
CSVVFAANVYNEQFF
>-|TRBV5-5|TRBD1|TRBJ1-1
TGTGCCAGCAGCCGACAGGGGCGGATTTCTGAAGCTTTCTTT
CASSRQGRISEAFF
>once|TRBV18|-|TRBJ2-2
TGTGCCAGCTCACCGGGGGCCCCGGGCACCGGGGAGCTGTTTTTT
CASSPGAPGTGELFF
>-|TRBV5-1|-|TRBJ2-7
TGCGCCAGCCGATGGGGACAAACGAGCTCCTACGAGCAGTACTTC
CASRWGQTSSYEQYF
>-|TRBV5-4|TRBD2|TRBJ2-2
TGTGCCAGCAGCCTAAGACTAGCGGGGGGTACCGGGGAGCTGTTTTTT
CASSLRLAGGTGELFF
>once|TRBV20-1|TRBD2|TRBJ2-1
TGCAGTGCTAGTAAATCCCCGGCTAGCGGGAGGGGGTACAATGAGCAGTTCTTC
CSASKSPASGRGYNEQFF
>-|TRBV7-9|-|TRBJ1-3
TGTGCCAGCAGCACCTCCGGGACCGGGGGGAACACCATATATTTT
CASSTSGTGGNTIYF
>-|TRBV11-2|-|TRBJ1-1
TGTGCCAGCAGCTTTTGGAGAAACACTGAAGCTTTCTTT
CASSFWRNTEAFF
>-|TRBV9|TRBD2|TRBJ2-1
TGTGCCAGCAGCGCCAAGCGGGGGGCCAATGAGCAGTTCTTC
CASSAKRGANEQFF
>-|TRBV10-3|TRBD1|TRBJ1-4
TGTGCCATCAGTGAGCCCGGGACAGTTAATGAAAAACTGTTTTTT
CAISEPGTVNEKLFF
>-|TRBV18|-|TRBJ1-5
TGTGCCAGCTCATATCGGGAGGGCCGAAATCAGCCCCAGCATTTT
CASSYREGRNQPQHF
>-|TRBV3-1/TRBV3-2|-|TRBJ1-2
TGTGCCAGCAGCCAAGGTGTACAGGCCAATGGCTACACCTTC
CASSQGVQANGYTF
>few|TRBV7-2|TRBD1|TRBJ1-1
TGTGCCAGCAGCCCCAGATCGGGACAGGGGTCTTCTGAAGCTTTCTTT
CASSPRSGQGSSEAFF
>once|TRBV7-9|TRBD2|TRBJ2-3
TGTGCCAGCAGCTTAGGGAGCGGGGGACGGGATACGCAGTATTTT
CASSLGSGGRDTQYF
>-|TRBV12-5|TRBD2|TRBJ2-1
TGTGCTAGTGGTTTGGGACTAGCGGGGAACAATGAGCAGTTCTTC
CASGLGLAGNNEQFF
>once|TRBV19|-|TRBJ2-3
TGTGCCAGTAGTATAGTCGGAGGGGTAGATACGCAGTATTTT
CASSIVGGVDTQYF
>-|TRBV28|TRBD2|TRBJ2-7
TGTGCCAGCAGTCCACGGACTAGCGGGAAAAGAGAGCAGTACTTC
CASSPRTSGKREQYF
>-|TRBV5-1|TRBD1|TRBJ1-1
TGCGCCAGCAGTCCCTGGGACAGGGGCATGGTAACGAGCACTGAAGCTTTCTTT
CASSPWDRGMVTSTEAFF
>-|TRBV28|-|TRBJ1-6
TGTGCCAGCAGTTTCCCCAGGGGTAATAATTCACCCCTCCACTTT
CASSFPRGNNSPLHF
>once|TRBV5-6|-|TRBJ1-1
TGTGCCAGCAGCTTTCCGCGAATTAACACTGAAGCTTTCTTT
CASSFPRINTEAFF
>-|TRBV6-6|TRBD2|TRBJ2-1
TGTGCCAGCAGTTTGAGGCTAGCGGGAGTGGATGAGCAGTTCTTC
CASSLRLAGVDEQFF
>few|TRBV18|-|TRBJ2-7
TGTGCCAGCTCATCCGACTTATACGAGCAGTACTTC
CASSSDLYEQYF
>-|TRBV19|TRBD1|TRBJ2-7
TGTGCCAGTAGTATAGATAAGGGGGCCCTCCTGAGGGAGCAGTACTTC
CASSIDKGALLREQYF
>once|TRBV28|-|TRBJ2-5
TGTGCCAGCAGTTTACGTTGGGCCCCAGAGACCCAGTACTTC
CASSLRWAPETQYF
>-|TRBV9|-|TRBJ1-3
TGTGCCAGCAGCGTGGGACTGACCTCTGGAAACACCATATATTTT
CASSVGLTSGNTIYF
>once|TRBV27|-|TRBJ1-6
TGTGCCAGCACCCGAGGGCCCTCGGCACCCCTCCACTTT
CASTRGPSAPLHF
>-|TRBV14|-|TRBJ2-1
TGTGCCAGCAGCCAAGGGAGAAACTCCTACAATGAGCAGTTCTTC
CASSQGRNSYNEQFF
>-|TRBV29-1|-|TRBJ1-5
TGCAGCGTTGGTGCAGGGGTTGGCAATCAGCCCCAGCATTTT
CSVGAGVGNQPQHF